The 30 T cell receptor beta chains below all came from one sample that was sequenced in a study of T cell responses to AZD1222 COVID-19 vaccine. Generated by immunoSEQ multiplex PCR, the TCRdb table keeps only in-frame clones and is missing some. The sample records 84,000 or so clones, roughly 85% being singletons. Sequenced material: peripheral blood, taken on day 0 of AZD1222 vaccination. The receptors were gathered from an adult in good health.

This rearrangement joins TRBV7-8 to TRBJ1-1, with TRBD1 as a possible D gene (6 bases). V lost 1 base and J 1 base, leaving 10 bases between the germline ends. This CDR3 is 15 amino acids long. The germline V gene encodes CDR1 SGHVS and CDR2 FQNEAQ. CDR3 coding DNA: TGTGCCAGCAGCTTAGACTTGACAGGGAACACTGAAGCTTTCTTT. This codes for CASSLDLTGNTEAFF.

The chain couples TRBV6-2 or TRBV6-3 to TRBJ2-3, with 7 bases fitting TRBD2. J gave up 5 bases and V 6 bases, and 11 bases lay outside the gene matches. Germline CDR1 and CDR2: MNHEY and SVGEGT. This CDR3 contains 15 residues. Written as DNA, the CDR3 is TGTGCCAGCAGCCCCGGACTAGTGGGGATAGATACGCAGTATTTT. Amino acids: CASSPGLVGIDTQYF.

The chain carries TRBV4-1 and TRBJ1-6; the D gene is possibly TRBD1 (5 bases). The germline gives CDR1 MGHRA, CDR2 YSYEKL. V was pared by 1 base and J by 0 bases, with 16 bases between. This CDR3 comprises 19 residues. The CDR3 here is CASSQGGEGFNSYNSPLHF. The CDR3 DNA is TGCGCCAGCAGCCAAGGGGGGGAGGGATTCAACTCCTATAATTCACCCCTCCACTTT.

The chain combines TRBV11-2 with TRBJ1-1; TRBD1 matches 9 bases. Per the germline V gene, CDR1 is SGHAT and CDR2 is FQNNGV. J was trimmed by 4 bases and V by 5 bases; bases with no gene match: 2. The CDR3 contains 13 residues. In nucleotides, the CDR3 is TGTGCCAGCAGCCAACAGGGGGCCACTGAAGCTTTCTTT. Encoded protein: CASSQQGATEAFF.

The chain recombines TRBV11-1 with TRBJ2-7; D uncertain. CDR3 length equals 13 residues. Per the germline V gene, CDR1 is SGHAT and CDR2 is FQDESV (reference sequence). The V and J ends lost 1 base and 4 bases respectively, with 8 bases between them. The CDR3 nucleotides are TGTGCCAGCAGCTTAGGTTCTACATACGAGCAGTACTTC. Its translation: CASSLGSTYEQYF.

The chain combines TRBV2 with TRBJ2-2; 7 nucleotides agree with TRBD2. The CDR3 is 16 residues long. Germline CDR1 is SNHLY and CDR2 is FYNNEI. V lost 7 bases, J lost 7 bases, and 15 bases stayed unmatched. The CDR3 nucleotides read TGTGCCAGCACCAACCTCCCGGGAGGAACGGGCGGGGAGCTGTTTTTT. Its protein is CASTNLPGGTGGELFF.

This clone was detected once. The V and J genes are TRBV7-2 and TRBJ1-2; 8 positions agree with TRBD1. In germline, CDR1 is SGHTA, CDR2 FQGNSA. CDR3 length: 14 residues. V dropped 4 bases and J dropped 4; count of bases not matched to a gene: 5. This chain's CDR3 is CASSSQGDSYGYTF. Here the CDR3 DNA reads TGTGCCAGCAGCTCACAGGGGGATAGCTATGGCTACACCTTC.

This chain joins TRBV29-1 and TRBJ1-2, with TRBD1 identical over 7 bases. CDR1 is SQVTM, CDR2 ANQGSEA, per germline. CDR3 length: 11 amino acids. The V segment lost 8 bases and the J segment 6 bases; nucleotides outside the gene matches: 6. This chain's CDR3 is CSSTGRNGYTF. The CDR3 DNA reads as TGCAGCTCGACAGGGAGGAATGGCTACACCTTC.

The chain links TRBV5-8 to TRBJ1-2, with D possibly matching TRBD1 (6 bases). The V and J ends lost 5 bases and 4 bases respectively, with 12 bases between them. There are 13 residues in the CDR3. Per germline, CDR1 SGHTS and CDR2 YDEGEE. Here the CDR3 DNA reads TGTGCCAGCAGTACGAGGGGGGTCTATGGCTACACCTTC. This translates into CASSTRGVYGYTF.

This sequence joins TRBV10-3 and TRBJ1-1, with D tentatively TRBD1 (5 bases). CDR1 ENHRY and CDR2 SYGVKD come from the germline V gene. Trimming left V 6 bases short and J 0 bases short, with 8 bases between. The length of the CDR3 is 13 residues. In DNA, the CDR3 is TGTGCCATCAGGCAGGGCTTGAACACTGAAGCTTTCTTT. The encoded protein is CAIRQGLNTEAFF.

The chain combines TRBV11-2 with TRBJ1-6; D is unclear. With 5 bases removed from V and 9 bases from J, the gap between germline ends came to 11 bases. This CDR3 has 13 residues. Germline loops: CDR1 SGHAT, CDR2 FQNNGV. CDR3 coding DNA: TGTGCCAGCAGCCGGGGTCCTAGTTCACCCCTCCACTTT. Translating gives CASSRGPSSPLHF.

The chain is built from TRBV9 and TRBJ1-1; 9 positions agree with TRBD1. The CDR3 has 13 residues. V was clipped by 2 bases and J by 4 bases; unmatched bases: 0. Germline CDR1 and CDR2: SGDLS and YYNGEE. The CDR3 region has the DNA TGTGCCAGCAGCGTGGGACAGGGCACTGAAGCTTTCTTT. It encodes CASSVGQGTEAFF.

V usage is TRBV29-1 and J usage is TRBJ2-6; the match to TRBD1 covers 9 bases. Per germline, CDR1 SQVTM and CDR2 ANQGSEA. CDR3 size: 16 residues. J gave up 0 bases and V 6 bases, and 6 bases lay outside the gene matches. CDR3 nucleotide sequence: TGCAGCGTACAAACAGGGGGCGGCTCTGGGGCCAACGTCCTGACTTTC. Amino acid sequence: CSVQTGGGSGANVLTF. Variable domain in full (rest from reference TRBV29-1 and TRBJ2-6): SAVISQKPSRDICQRGTSLTIQCQVDSQVTMMFWYRQQPGQSLTLIATANQGSEATYESGFVIDKFPISRPNLTFSTLTVSNMSPEDSSIYLCSVQTGGGSGANVLTFGAGSRLTVL.

The chain employs TRBV19 and TRBJ2-3, with TRBD2 matching over 7 bases. CDR1 LNHDA and CDR2 SQIVND come from the germline V gene (reference sequence). This CDR3 has 16 amino acids. V was clipped by 5 bases and J by 4 bases; unmatched bases: 12. CDR3 DNA: TGTGCCAGTAGTTCCAGCGGGGCAGCACCCTCAGATACGCAGTATTTT. This codes for CASSSSGAAPSDTQYF. Variable domain in full (rest from reference TRBV19 and TRBJ2-3): DGGITQSPKYLFRKEGQNVTLSCEQNLNHDAMYWYRQDPGQGLRLIYYSQIVNDFQKGDIAEGYSVSREKKESFPLTVTSAQKNPTAFYLCASSSSGAAPSDTQYFGPGTRLTVL.

V and J are TRBV3-1 (or the pseudogene TRBV3-2) and TRBJ1-5; tentative D call: TRBD1 (5 bases). There are 14 residues in the CDR3. V was pared by 4 bases and J by 3 bases, with 10 bases between. Germline V CDR1 and CDR2: LGHDT, YNNKEL (reference sequence). The CDR3 here is CASSPRAINQPQHF. The CDR3 DNA sequence: TGTGCCAGCAGCCCCAGGGCCATCAATCAGCCCCAGCATTTT.

The rearrangement joins TRBV6-2 or TRBV6-3 to TRBJ2-7, with D perhaps matching TRBD2 (7 bases). V was shortened by 3 bases and J by 6 bases, with 18 bases between the two germline ends. CDR1 is MNHEY and CDR2 is SVGEGT in the germline V gene. The CDR3 totals 15 residues. As DNA, the CDR3 is TGTGCCAGCAGTTATCGCGGGAGAGGGGGAAGCGAGCAGTACTTC. Residues: CASSYRGRGGSEQYF.

The chain couples TRBV6-4 to TRBJ2-3, with 12 bases identical to TRBD1. Germline loops: CDR1 MRHNA, CDR2 SNTAGT. The ends lost 2 bases at V and 4 bases at J; junction bases unmatched: 1. The CDR3 has 15 amino acids. The CDR3 coding sequence is TGTGCCAGCAGTGACGGGACAGGGGGCGCAGATACGCAGTATTTT. Translating it yields CASSDGTGGADTQYF.

The chain combines TRBV14 with TRBJ2-1; 9 nucleotides align to TRBD2. The V and J ends lost 2 bases and 4 bases, in that order; junction bases with no gene match: 3. CDR1 is SGHDN, CDR2 FVKESK, per germline. This CDR3 has 15 amino acids. This CDR3 is CASSQLAGMYNEQFF. Here the CDR3 DNA reads TGTGCCAGCAGCCAACTAGCGGGAATGTACAATGAGCAGTTCTTC.

This chain uses TRBV30 with TRBJ1-1; D remains unclear. CDR3 length equals 13 residues. Germline CDR1 GTSNPN, CDR2 SVGIG (reference sequence). Deletions cut 1 base from V and 2 bases from J, with 8 bases between. The CDR3 DNA reads as TGTGCCTGGAGTGATTACCCCAACACTGAAGCTTTCTTT. It encodes CAWSDYPNTEAFF.

Only a few counts were recorded for this clone. The chain has TRBV6-6 and TRBJ2-7; TRBD1 aligns across 8 bases. Germline lookup yields CDR1 MNHNY and CDR2 SVGAGI (reference sequence). The junction had 9 bases not matched to a gene; V was cut back by 8 bases and J by 0 bases. The CDR3 totals 15 residues. CDR3 nucleotide sequence: TGTGCCAGCGAGGCGGACAGGGCCGACTCCTACGAGCAGTACTTC. This encodes CASEADRADSYEQYF.

The J gene is TRBJ1-1, the V gene TRBV7-9; no clear D gene. Germline V lookup: CDR1 SEHNR, CDR2 FQNEAQ (reference sequence). This CDR3 comprises 12 residues. Trimming left V 2 bases short and J 6 bases short, with 7 bases between. In DNA, the CDR3 is TGTGCCAGCAGCTTATCCCTCGCTGAAGCTTTCTTT. Translating it yields CASSLSLAEAFF.

This rearrangement joins TRBV29-1 to TRBJ1-2, with TRBD1 matching over 7 bases. V trimming: 5 bases; J trimming: 8 bases; junction bases outside the gene matches: 8. CDR3 size: 12 residues. Germline loops: CDR1 SQVTM, CDR2 ANQGSEA. CDR3 DNA sequence: TGCAGCGTTAGGGACAGCCGAACAGGCTACACCTTC. This translates into CSVRDSRTGYTF.

This chain links TRBV7-8 with TRBJ1-1, with 11 positions matching TRBD1. J was trimmed by 3 bases and V by 5 bases; bases with no gene match: 14. Germline V gene sequence: CDR1 SGHVS, CDR2 FQNEAQ. CDR3 size: 18 residues. CDR3 bases: TGTGCCAGCAGCCCACTCCGGACAGGGGGCCTTTTGGACACTGAAGCTTTCTTT. It translates to CASSPLRTGGLLDTEAFF.

The V and J genes are TRBV5-1 and TRBJ2-1; D call uncertain. V gave up 7 bases and J gave up 0 bases, with 14 bases separating them. This CDR3 has 15 residues. Germline CDR1 and CDR2: SGHRS and YFSETQ. The CDR3 DNA reads as TGCGCCAGCGTCCCCGACTGGAGCTCCTACAATGAGCAGTTCTTC. Amino acid sequence: CASVPDWSSYNEQFF.

This sequence joins TRBV6-5 and TRBJ1-3; TRBD1 agrees at 7 bases. Germline trimming cut 6 bases from V and 0 bases from J; bases unmatched to any gene: 5. The CDR3 sequence is 15 residues long. Germline CDR1 and CDR2: MNHEY and SVGAGI. The CDR3 here is CASRGRGLSGNTIYF. The DNA for the CDR3 is TGTGCCAGCAGGGGTAGGGGGCTCTCTGGAAACACCATATATTTT.

J is TRBJ1-3 and V is TRBV15; D perhaps matches TRBD1 (5 bases). Deletions cut 0 bases from V and 4 bases from J, with 10 bases between. Germline V gives CDR1 LNHNV, CDR2 YYDKDF (reference sequence). The CDR3 contains 15 residues. The CDR3 coding sequence is TGTGCCACCAGCAGAGACAGGGTTGGGGGAAACACCATATATTTT. It is translated as CATSRDRVGGNTIYF.

The chain is built from TRBV29-1 and TRBJ1-1; 8 bases fit TRBD1. The V gene end was trimmed by 6 bases and the J gene end by 0 bases; junction bases not matched to a gene: 9. Germline assignment: CDR1 SQVTM and CDR2 ANQGSEA. CDR3 length: 15 amino acids. The CDR3 nucleotides are TGCAGCGTAACCGGACAGGGTAAAATGAACACTGAAGCTTTCTTT. Its translation: CSVTGQGKMNTEAFF.

In DNA form, the CDR3 reads TGTGCCAGCAGCCGACAGGCAGACTCCGAAAAACTGTTTTTT. Its translation: CASSRQADSEKLFF. This chain joins TRBV16 and TRBJ1-4; TRBD1 is a possible D gene (6 bases). The CDR3 is made up of 14 amino acids. The germline V gene has CDR1 KGHSY and CDR2 FQNENV. V gave up 4 bases and J gave up 8 bases, with 14 bases separating them.

The chain couples TRBV30 to TRBJ1-4, with 7 bases fitting TRBD1. The CDR3 length is 14 residues. Germline V gives CDR1 GTSNPN, CDR2 SVGIG (reference sequence). V dropped 2 bases and J dropped 3; count of bases not matched to a gene: 3. CDR3 coding DNA: TGTGCCTGGAGTCGGGACAGCGCTAATGAAAAACTGTTTTTT. Amino acids: CAWSRDSANEKLFF.

The J gene is TRBJ2-4, the V gene TRBV19; D is undetermined. CDR3 length: 17 amino acids. Germline CDR1 LNHDA, CDR2 SQIVND (reference sequence). Trimming took 4 bases from V and 0 from J, leaving 16 bases between them. CDR3 nucleotide sequence: TGTGCCAGTAGTACCGCGGAAGGTACTGTAGCCAAAAACATTCAGTACTTC. As protein: CASSTAEGTVAKNIQYF.